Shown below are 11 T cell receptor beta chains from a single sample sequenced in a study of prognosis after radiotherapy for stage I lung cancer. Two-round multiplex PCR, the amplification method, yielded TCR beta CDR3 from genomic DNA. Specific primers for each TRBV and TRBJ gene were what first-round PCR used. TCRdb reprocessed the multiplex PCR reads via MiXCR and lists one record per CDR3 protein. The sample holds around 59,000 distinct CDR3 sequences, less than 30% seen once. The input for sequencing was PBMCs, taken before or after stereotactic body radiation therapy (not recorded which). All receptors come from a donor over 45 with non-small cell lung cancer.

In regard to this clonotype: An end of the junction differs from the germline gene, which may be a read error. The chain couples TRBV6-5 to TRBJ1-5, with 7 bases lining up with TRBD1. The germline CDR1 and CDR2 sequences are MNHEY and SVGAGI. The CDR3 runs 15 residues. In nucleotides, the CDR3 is TGTGCTAGCAGTCACTCGAAGGGGGCCGGCCAGCCCCAGCATTTT. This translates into CASSHSKGAGQPQHF.

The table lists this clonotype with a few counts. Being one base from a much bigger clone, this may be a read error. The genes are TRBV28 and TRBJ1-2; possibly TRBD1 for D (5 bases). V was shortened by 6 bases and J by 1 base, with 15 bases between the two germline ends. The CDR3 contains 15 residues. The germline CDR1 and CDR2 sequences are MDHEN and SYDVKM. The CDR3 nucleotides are TGTGCCAGCAGCTCCGGGGGTTTTGATAACTATGGCTACACCTTC. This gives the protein CASSSGGFDNYGYTF.

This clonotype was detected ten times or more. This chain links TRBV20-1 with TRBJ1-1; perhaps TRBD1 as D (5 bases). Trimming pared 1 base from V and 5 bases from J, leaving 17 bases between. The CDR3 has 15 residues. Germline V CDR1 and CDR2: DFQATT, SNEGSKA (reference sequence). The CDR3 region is CSARGGAAFGTEAFF. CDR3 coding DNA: TGCAGTGCTAGAGGCGGGGCCGCCTTTGGGACTGAAGCTTTCTTT.

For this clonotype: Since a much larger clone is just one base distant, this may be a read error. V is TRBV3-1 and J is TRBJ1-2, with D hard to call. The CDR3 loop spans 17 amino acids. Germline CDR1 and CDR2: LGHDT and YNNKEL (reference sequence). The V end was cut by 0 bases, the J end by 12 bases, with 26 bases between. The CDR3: CASSQDPGSLRWISNTF. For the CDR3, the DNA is TGTGCCAGCAGCCAAGATCCCGGGAGCCTCCGGTGGATCAGCAACACCTTC. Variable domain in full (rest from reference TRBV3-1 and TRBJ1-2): DTAVSQTPKYLVTQMGNDKSIKCEQNLGHDTMYWYKQDSKKFLKIMFSYNNKELIINETVPNRFSPKSPDKAHLNLHINSLELGDSAVYFCASSQDPGSLRWISNTFGSGTRLTVV.

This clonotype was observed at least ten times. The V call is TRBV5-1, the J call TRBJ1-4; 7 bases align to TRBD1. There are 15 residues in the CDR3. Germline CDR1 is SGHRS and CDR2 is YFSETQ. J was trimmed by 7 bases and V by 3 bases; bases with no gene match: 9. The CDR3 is CASSSGTARGEKLFF. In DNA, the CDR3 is TGCGCCAGCAGCTCTGGGACAGCCCGCGGTGAAAAACTGTTTTTT.

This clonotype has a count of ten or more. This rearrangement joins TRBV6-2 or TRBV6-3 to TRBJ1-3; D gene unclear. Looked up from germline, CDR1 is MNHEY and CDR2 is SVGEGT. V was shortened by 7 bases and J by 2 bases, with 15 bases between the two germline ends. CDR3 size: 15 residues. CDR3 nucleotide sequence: TGTGCCAGCACCCAGTGGCTATTGGCTGGAAACACCATATATTTT. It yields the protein CASTQWLLAGNTIYF.

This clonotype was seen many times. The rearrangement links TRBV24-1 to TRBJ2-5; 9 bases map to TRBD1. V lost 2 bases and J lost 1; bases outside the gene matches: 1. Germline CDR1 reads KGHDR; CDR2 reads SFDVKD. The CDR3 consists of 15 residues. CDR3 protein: CATSDWGQGQETQYF. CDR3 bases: TGTGCCACCAGTGATTGGGGACAGGGCCAAGAGACCCAGTACTTC.

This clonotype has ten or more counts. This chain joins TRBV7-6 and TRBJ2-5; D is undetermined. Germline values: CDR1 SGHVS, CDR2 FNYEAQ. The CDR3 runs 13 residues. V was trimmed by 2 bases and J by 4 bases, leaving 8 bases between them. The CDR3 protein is CASSLTKRETQYF. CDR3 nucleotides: TGTGCCAGCAGCTTAACCAAAAGAGAGACCCAGTACTTC.

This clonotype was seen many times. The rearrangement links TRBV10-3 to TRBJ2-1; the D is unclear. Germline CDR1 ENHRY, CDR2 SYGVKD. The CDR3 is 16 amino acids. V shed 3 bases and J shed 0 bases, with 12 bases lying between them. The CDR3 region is CAISENERSSYNEQFF. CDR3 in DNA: TGTGCCATCAGTGAAAACGAGAGGAGCTCCTACAATGAGCAGTTCTTC.

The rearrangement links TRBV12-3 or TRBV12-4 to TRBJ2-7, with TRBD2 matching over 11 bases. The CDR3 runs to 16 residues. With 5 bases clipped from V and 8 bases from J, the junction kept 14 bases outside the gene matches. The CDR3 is CASSLGASGGRSKQYF. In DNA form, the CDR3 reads TGTGCCAGCAGTCTTGGGGCTAGCGGGGGGCGGAGTAAGCAGTACTTC.

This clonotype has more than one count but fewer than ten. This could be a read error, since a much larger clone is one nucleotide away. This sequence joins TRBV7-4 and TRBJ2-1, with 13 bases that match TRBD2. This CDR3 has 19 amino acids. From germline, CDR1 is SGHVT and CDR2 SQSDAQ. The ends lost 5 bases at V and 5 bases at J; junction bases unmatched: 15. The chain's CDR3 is CASSLGLAGAPRSNNEQFF. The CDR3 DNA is TGTGCCAGCAGCCTTGGACTAGCGGGGGCCCCGCGTTCCAACAATGAGCAGTTCTTC.